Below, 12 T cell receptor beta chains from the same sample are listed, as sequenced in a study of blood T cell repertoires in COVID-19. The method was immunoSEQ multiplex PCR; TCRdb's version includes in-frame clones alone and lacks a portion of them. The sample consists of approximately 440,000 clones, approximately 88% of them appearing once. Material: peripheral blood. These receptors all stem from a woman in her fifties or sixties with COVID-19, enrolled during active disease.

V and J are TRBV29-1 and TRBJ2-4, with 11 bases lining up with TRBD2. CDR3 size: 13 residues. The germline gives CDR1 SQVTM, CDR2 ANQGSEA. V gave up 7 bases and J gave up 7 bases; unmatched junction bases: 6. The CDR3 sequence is CSGELAGANIQYF. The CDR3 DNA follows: TGCAGCGGGGAACTAGCGGGGGCGAACATTCAGTACTTC.

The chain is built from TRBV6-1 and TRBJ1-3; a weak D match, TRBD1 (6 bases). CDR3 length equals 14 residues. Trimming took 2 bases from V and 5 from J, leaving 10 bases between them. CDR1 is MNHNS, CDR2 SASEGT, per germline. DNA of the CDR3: TGTGCCAGCAGTGAATCAGGGGATCGAAACACCATATATTTT. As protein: CASSESGDRNTIYF.

This chain's CDR3 is CASSSSGQVFLGYTF. CDR3 sequence (DNA): TGTGCCAGCAGTTCTAGCGGACAAGTCTTCCTTGGCTACACCTTC. The chain recombines TRBV28 with TRBJ1-2; a possible D gene is TRBD1 (5 bases). Trimming left V 4 bases short and J 7 bases short, with 19 bases between. This CDR3 region has 15 residues. Germline V CDR1 and CDR2: MDHEN, SYDVKM.

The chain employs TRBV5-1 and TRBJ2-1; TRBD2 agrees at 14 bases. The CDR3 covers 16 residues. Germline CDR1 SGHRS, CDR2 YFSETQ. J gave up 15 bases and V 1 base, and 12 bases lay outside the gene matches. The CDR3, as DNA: TGCGCCAGCAGCTTGTACGGGACTAGCGGGGGCCCCCCTGGGTTCTTC. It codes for CASSLYGTSGGPPGFF.

The CDR3 DNA reads TGTGCCAGCAGGGGGACAGGGGTTTACATTCAGTACTTC. Translated: CASRGTGVYIQYF. V gene TRBV27 combines with J gene TRBJ2-4; 10 nucleotides match TRBD1. The CDR3 length is 13 residues. The V and J ends lost 6 bases and 8 bases, in that order; junction bases with no gene match: 4. Germline lookup yields CDR1 MNHEY and CDR2 SMNVEV (reference sequence).

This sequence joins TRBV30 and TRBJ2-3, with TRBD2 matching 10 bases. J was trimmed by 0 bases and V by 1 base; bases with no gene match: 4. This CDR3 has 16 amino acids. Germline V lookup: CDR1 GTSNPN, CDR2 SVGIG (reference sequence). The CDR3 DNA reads TGTGCCTGGAGTGATCCTAGCGGGGGTAGCACAGATACGCAGTATTTT. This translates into CAWSDPSGGSTDTQYF.

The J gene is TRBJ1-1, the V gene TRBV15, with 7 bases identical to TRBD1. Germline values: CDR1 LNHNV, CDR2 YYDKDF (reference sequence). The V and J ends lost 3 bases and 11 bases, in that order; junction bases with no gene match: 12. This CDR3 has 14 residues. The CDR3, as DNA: TGTGCCACCAGCAGCACCGTTACAGGGGTTGTGGCTTTCTTT. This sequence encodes CATSSTVTGVVAFF.

This CDR3 reads CASSFMRGSNEQFF. CDR3 bases: TGTGCCAGCAGCTTCATGCGGGGAAGCAATGAGCAGTTCTTC. V and J are TRBV7-3 and TRBJ2-1, with D tentatively TRBD2 (6 bases). The CDR3 is 14 residues long. CDR1 is SGHTA, CDR2 FQGTGA, per germline. Trimming took off 3 bases at V and 6 bases at J, with 12 bases between the two ends.

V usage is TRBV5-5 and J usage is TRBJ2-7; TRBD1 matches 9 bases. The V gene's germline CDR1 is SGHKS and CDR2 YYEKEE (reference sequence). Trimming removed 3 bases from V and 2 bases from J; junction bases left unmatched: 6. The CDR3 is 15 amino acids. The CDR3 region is CASSSPGQGAYEQYF. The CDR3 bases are TGTGCCAGCAGCTCGCCGGGACAGGGAGCCTACGAGCAGTACTTC.

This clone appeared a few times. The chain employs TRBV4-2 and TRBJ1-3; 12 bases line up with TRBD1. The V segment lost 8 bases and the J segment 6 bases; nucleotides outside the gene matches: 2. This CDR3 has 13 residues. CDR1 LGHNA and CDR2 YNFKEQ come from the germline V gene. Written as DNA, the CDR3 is TGTGCCAGCGCGGGACAGGGGGCAAACACCATATATTTT. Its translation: CASAGQGANTIYF.

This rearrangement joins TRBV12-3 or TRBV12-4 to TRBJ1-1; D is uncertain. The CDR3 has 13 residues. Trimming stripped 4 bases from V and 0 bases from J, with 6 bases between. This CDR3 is CASSSRMNTEAFF. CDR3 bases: TGTGCCAGCAGTTCCAGAATGAACACTGAAGCTTTCTTT.

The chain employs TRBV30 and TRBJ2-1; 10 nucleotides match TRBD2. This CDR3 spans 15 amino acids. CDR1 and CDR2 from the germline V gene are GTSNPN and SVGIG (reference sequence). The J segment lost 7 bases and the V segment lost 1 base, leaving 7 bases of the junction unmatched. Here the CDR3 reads CAWSERGGWENEQFF. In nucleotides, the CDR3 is TGTGCCTGGAGTGAGCGGGGGGGCTGGGAAAATGAGCAGTTCTTC.